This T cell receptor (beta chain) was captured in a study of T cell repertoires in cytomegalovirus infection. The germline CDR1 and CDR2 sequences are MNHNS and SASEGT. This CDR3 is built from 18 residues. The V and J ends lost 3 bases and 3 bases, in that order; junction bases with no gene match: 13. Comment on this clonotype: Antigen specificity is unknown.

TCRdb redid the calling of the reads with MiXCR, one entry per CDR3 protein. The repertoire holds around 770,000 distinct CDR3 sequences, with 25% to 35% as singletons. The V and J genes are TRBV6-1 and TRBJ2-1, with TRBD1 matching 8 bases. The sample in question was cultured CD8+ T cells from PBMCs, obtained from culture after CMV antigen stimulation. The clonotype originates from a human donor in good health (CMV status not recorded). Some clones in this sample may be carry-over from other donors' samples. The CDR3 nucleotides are TGTGCCAGCAGTGATTCATGGACTGACAGGGGCTACTACAATGAGCAGTTCTTC. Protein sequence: CASSDSWTDRGYYNEQFF.